The T cell receptor beta chain described here comes from a study of blood T cells in healthy people across ages (dated by TCRdb to between 2014 and 2017). Regarding the study in general: In model experiments, template switching captured about one uniquely barcoded TCR beta cDNA molecule for every two T cells. Age-related changes in TCR beta repertoire diversity were measured in the study by deep sequencing normalized with unique cDNA molecular identifiers. The donors were split into four age groups: young (average about 15 years), middle-aged (nearly 40), aged (more than 60) and long-lived (roughly 80). Donors of different ages were randomly distributed across sequencing lanes to avoid experimental bias. Two additional independent replicas of 1 million unique cDNA reads from the same blood draw were analyzed for two donors (one aged 18 to 30 and one aged 80 or older). The study at large found these results: Compared with the aged group, the long-lived group had more naive CD4+ T cells, fewer expanded clones and increased TCR diversity, a pattern suggesting age selection. As age increased, observed TCR beta diversity per million T cells dropped in a roughly linear way, and a significant reduction was already evident by age approximately 40. Bulk unsorted PBMC profiling prevented conclusive comparison of naive and antigen-experienced compartments. The percentage of naive T cells measured by flow cytometry correlated strongly with observed TCR beta diversity. Estimates of total diversity based on one million sequenced T cells were regarded as lower bounds and as underestimates. Donor CMV infection status was unknown, potentially confounding age-related changes in expanded clonotypes.

The library came from 5' RACE. The run used an Illumina HiSeq 2500. A second PCR of about 7 to 12 cycles was performed with a sample-barcoded 5' primer and a J-beta primer mix. A unique molecular identifier was introduced onto each TCR beta cDNA molecule by a template-switch 5' adaptor carrying 12 random nucleotides. At least 3 million CDR3-containing paired-end reads were obtained from each sample. The Mint cDNA synthesis kit, primed by a TRBC-specific oligonucleotide, was used to synthesize first-strand cDNA from all RNA. Following uracil-DNA glycosylase treatment, all cDNA underwent a first 18-cycle PCR with the universal primers M1SS and BC2_uni_R. Concerning the study's data processing: For normalization, 1 million high-quality reads were randomly selected from each sample, with every read carrying a distinct molecular identifier. Instead of being binned into consensus sequences, reads with shared molecular identifiers were discarded. CDR3 identification, clonotype clustering and error correction used MiTCR with a Q25 quality threshold and the strictest error-elimination algorithm. A nonparametric unseen species model with Euler transformation was used to estimate lower-bound total TCR beta diversity. The public reads were reanalyzed by TCRdb: fastp trimming at Q25, MiXCR alignment, in-frame beta chains only. Every CDR3 protein is listed once, alongside the most common genes and DNA of its rows. TCRdb's processing, not the authors' own work, is the source of the V and J calls. This sample is represented by just under 900,000 distinct CDR3 sequences; under 30% of them were singletons. The top ten clonotypes cover around 16% of the sample.

About this clonotype: The target of this receptor is not known. Since a much larger clone is just one base distant, this may be a read error.

The donors were 40 or so Caucasian individuals from Russia, aged about 6 to 100 years, who were systemically healthy. Approximately 10 milliliters of peripheral blood were collected from each donor into EDTA-treated Vacutainer tubes. PBMCs were isolated by Ficoll-Paque density-gradient centrifugation, with at least 6.5 million obtained per sample. Trizol reagent was used to extract total RNA from PBMCs, with at least 6 micrograms per sample. The percentages of naive CD45RAhigh/CD27high T cells were determined by flow cytometry on a PBMC aliquot from every donor. CDR1 and CDR2 are read off the germline V gene as SGHTA and FQGNSA. Reading from cysteine to phenylalanine, the CDR3 counts 15 amino acids. The only DNA kept is the CDR3, 45 bases in frame from the first base.

This sequence uses TRBV7-2 and TRBJ2-1; the D segment cannot be called with confidence. TRBJ2-7 matches the DNA end more closely, so the J call is doubtful. The receptor comes from a woman older than 75 in good health. Source material: blood. Here the CDR3 is given as CASSSRVMAYNEQYF. In nucleotide form, the sequence is TGTGCCAGCAGCTCCCGGGTTATGGCCTACAATGAGCAGTACTTC.